This T cell receptor (beta chain) was captured by sequencing in a study of blood T cell repertoires in COVID-19. Across the whole study: Sites in the United States, Italy and Spain provided acute and convalescent COVID-19 samples. T cells, B-cell-depleted T cells, or PBMCs provided the cDNA or gDNA that served as material.

CDR1 and CDR2 (germline): MNHEY, SVGAGI. The CDR3 length is 14 residues. Trimming took 6 bases from V and 1 from J, leaving 12 bases between them. The authors' processing: It was from reference gene primer amplification that nucleated cell counts were estimated. Sequencing was performed with immunoSEQ multiplex PCR; in TCRdb, only in-frame clones are kept and a portion is missing. The V and J calls and clone size come from that table; D and trimming were worked out from the DNA. The table lists around 150,000 clones, 85% to 90% of them singletons. Sequenced material: peripheral blood. This rearrangement joins TRBV6-5 to TRBJ1-1; the D gene is possibly TRBD1 (5 bases). The source of this sequence is a woman aged 60-75 years with active COVID-19. The CDR3 here is CASRKDTGNTEAFF. CDR3 sequence (DNA): TGTGCCAGCAGAAAGGATACAGGGAACACTGAAGCTTTCTTT.